Below, 24 T cell receptor beta chains from the same sample are listed, as sequenced in a study of T cell responses to AZD1222 COVID-19 vaccine. This table comes from immunoSEQ multiplex PCR, and its TCRdb copy is limited to in-frame clones, with some not included. The sample carries fewer than 85,000 clones, about nine tenths recorded once. This specimen consisted of peripheral blood, obtained 28 days after the second AZD1222 dose. Source of these receptors: an adult who received the AZD1222 COVID-19 vaccine.

The V gene is TRBV9, the J gene TRBJ2-7, with D possibly being TRBD1 (6 bases). The CDR3 runs to 13 residues. Trimming shortened V by 4 bases and J by 4 bases, and 12 bases separated the two germline ends. Looked up from germline, CDR1 is SGDLS and CDR2 is YYNGEE. The CDR3 DNA reads TGTGCCAGCAGCCGGACAGCCTCATACGAGCAGTACTTC. Translated: CASSRTASYEQYF.

For the CDR3, the DNA is TGTGCCTGGAGTGTGACGGGAGGGGACACTGAAGCTTTCTTT. Its protein is CAWSVTGGDTEAFF. The chain is built from TRBV30 and TRBJ1-1, with D maybe TRBD1 (5 bases). V shed 0 bases and J shed 3 bases, with 11 bases lying between them. The CDR3 sequence is 14 residues long. Germline V CDR1 and CDR2: GTSNPN, SVGIG (reference sequence).

V gene TRBV18 combines with J gene TRBJ1-6; D may be TRBD1 (5 bases). The germline V and J ends were trimmed by 0 bases and 3 bases, with 9 bases remaining between them. CDR1 KGHSH and CDR2 LQKENI come from the germline V gene. The CDR3 consists of 16 residues. CDR3 DNA sequence: TGTGCCAGCTCACCACCTGGGGGGATCTATAATTCACCCCTCCACTTT. This encodes CASSPPGGIYNSPLHF.

This clone was picked up one time. The V gene is TRBV5-1, the J gene TRBJ1-3; the D is unclear. With 5 bases removed from V and 0 bases from J, the gap between germline ends came to 9 bases. This CDR3 is built from 14 residues. Germline assignment: CDR1 SGHRS and CDR2 YFSETQ. The CDR3 sequence: CASRRGDSGNTIYF. The CDR3 DNA is TGCGCCAGCAGGCGTGGGGACTCTGGAAACACCATATATTTT.

The chain recombines TRBV11-3 with TRBJ2-3, with D tentatively TRBD2 (5 bases). Germline CDR1 and CDR2: SGHNT and YENEEA. With 1 base removed from V and 2 bases from J, the gap between germline ends came to 7 bases. The CDR3 contains 14 residues. The CDR3 loop reads CASSLGAATDTQYF. CDR3 nucleotide sequence: TGTGCCAGCAGCTTAGGAGCGGCCACAGATACGCAGTATTTT.

This chain links TRBV30 with TRBJ1-2; TRBD1 matches 7 bases. CDR1 is GTSNPN, CDR2 SVGIG, per germline (reference sequence). This CDR3 is 13 amino acids long. V gave up 2 bases and J gave up 6 bases; unmatched junction bases: 6. The CDR3 region has the DNA TGTGCCTGGAGTAGTAAGGGGGCGGATGGCTACACCTTC. Encoded protein: CAWSSKGADGYTF.

This chain joins TRBV19 and TRBJ1-1; 7 nucleotides line up with TRBD1. Trimming cost V 2 bases and J 11 bases; bases outside gene matches: 8. This CDR3 has 13 residues. Germline V gene lookup returns CDR1 LNHDA and CDR2 SQIVND (reference sequence). The DNA of the CDR3 is TGTGCCAGTAGTATACGGACAGGTGGAGTCGCTTTCTTT. Its protein product is CASSIRTGGVAFF.

The chain carries TRBV11-2 and TRBJ2-1, with TRBD2 matching 8 bases. Germline V gives CDR1 SGHAT, CDR2 FQNNGV. The CDR3 runs 15 residues. V was pared by 4 bases and J by 5 bases, with 7 bases of the junction left unmatched. For the CDR3, the DNA is TGTGCCAGCAGCTCGATAGCGGGGCAGCACAATGAGCAGTTCTTC. It is translated as CASSSIAGQHNEQFF.

The rearrangement links TRBV6-1 to TRBJ2-3, with D uncertain. Germline-derived CDR1 and CDR2 are MNHNS and SASEGT. V dropped 0 bases and J dropped 0 bases, with 4 bases sitting between them. The CDR3 has 14 residues. CDR3 coding DNA: TGTGCCAGCAGTGAAGCCGGGAGCACAGATACGCAGTATTTT. Protein: CASSEAGSTDTQYF.

This clone was counted a few times. The chain joins TRBV6-5 to TRBJ2-7; TRBD2 matches 9 bases. V lost 8 bases, J lost 2 bases, and 7 bases stayed unmatched. The germline gives CDR1 MNHEY, CDR2 SVGAGI. CDR3 size: 14 residues. The CDR3 sequence is CASRSGGSTYEQYF. CDR3 nucleotides: TGTGCCAGCCGCAGCGGGGGGTCTACCTACGAGCAGTACTTC.

V is TRBV5-8 and J is TRBJ1-2; D uncertain. V gave up 2 bases and J gave up 4 bases, with 3 bases separating them. Germline V gives CDR1 SGHTS, CDR2 YDEGEE. The CDR3 length is 11 residues. CDR3 coding DNA: TGTGCCAGCAGCTTCGGCTATGGCTACACCTTC. It codes for CASSFGYGYTF.

The genes are TRBV7-8 and TRBJ1-2; D uncertain. Trimming took 1 base from V and 0 from J, leaving 9 bases between them. Per the germline V gene, CDR1 is SGHVS and CDR2 is FQNEAQ. The CDR3 spans 15 residues. The CDR3 DNA reads as TGTGCCAGCAGCTTAGACCGAAGCGCTAACTATGGCTACACCTTC. This encodes CASSLDRSANYGYTF.

The CDR3 DNA sequence: TGTGCAAGTCGCTTCGCGGGGGCAGGGCGGGGTGGCAATCAGCCCCAGCATTTT. It specifies CASRFAGAGRGGNQPQHF. The chain employs TRBV12-2 and TRBJ1-5. TRBV12-2 is assigned pseudogene status. The CDR3 spans 18 residues.

V is TRBV5-1 and J is TRBJ1-1, with D possibly TRBD1 on 6 matching bases. This CDR3 spans 18 amino acids. The germline V and J ends were trimmed by 0 bases and 1 base, with 19 bases remaining between them. Germline CDR1 is SGHRS and CDR2 is YFSETQ. As DNA, the CDR3 is TGCGCCAGCAGCTTGGGTGGGGGCTCCGCGCGTAGGAACACTGAAGCTTTCTTT. Protein product: CASSLGGGSARRNTEAFF.

The chain joins TRBV28 to TRBJ1-1, with D perhaps matching TRBD1 (5 bases). CDR1 MDHEN and CDR2 SYDVKM come from the germline V gene. The CDR3 covers 13 residues. Trimming removed 4 bases from V and 3 bases from J, with 9 bases in between. The CDR3 nucleotides are TGTGCCAGCAGTTCCACGGGGGACACTGAAGCTTTCTTT. Its translation: CASSSTGDTEAFF. Full variable domain (missing parts from reference TRBV28 and TRBJ1-1): DVKVTQSSRYLVKRTGEKVFLECVQDMDHENMFWYRQDPGLGLRLIYFSYDVKMKEKGDIPEGYSVSREKKERFSLILESASTNQTSMYLCASSSTGDTEAFFGQGTRLTVV.

The chain has TRBV6-5 and TRBJ1-3; no definite D call. The V and J ends lost 10 bases and 4 bases respectively, with 8 bases between them. The CDR3 length is 11 residues. Germline V lookup: CDR1 MNHEY, CDR2 SVGAGI. The CDR3, as DNA: TGTGCCACTACACAAGGAAACACCATATATTTT. This translates into CATTQGNTIYF.

The V gene is TRBV10-3, the J gene TRBJ2-7; D perhaps matches TRBD1 (6 bases). The CDR3 is 13 amino acids. CDR1 and CDR2 (germline): ENHRY, SYGVKD. Deletions cut 11 bases from V and 0 bases from J, with 14 bases between. This CDR3 reads CAAQTGHSYEQYF. CDR3 in DNA: TGTGCCGCGCAAACGGGACACTCCTACGAGCAGTACTTC.

The rearrangement links TRBV23-1 to TRBJ1-2; the D gene is possibly TRBD1 (6 bases). TRBV23-1 is an ORF, with its function uncertain. V lost 0 bases, J lost 5 bases, and 13 bases lay in between. The CDR3 extends over 15 amino acids. CDR3 nucleotide sequence: TGCGCCAGCAGTCAATCGCGGGGGCCTCCGTATGGCTACACCTTC. It yields the protein CASSQSRGPPYGYTF.

This sequence joins TRBV20-1 and TRBJ2-3; D is undetermined. V was shortened by 3 bases and J by 8 bases, with 9 bases between the two germline ends. The germline V gene has CDR1 DFQATT and CDR2 SNEGSKA (reference sequence). This CDR3 has 11 residues. The CDR3, as DNA: TGCAGTGCTAGGGGCCAAGGTACGCAGTATTTT. This encodes CSARGQGTQYF.

In its sample, this clone was seen a few times. V gene TRBV2 combines with J gene TRBJ1-6; D uncertain. Per the germline V gene, CDR1 is SNHLY and CDR2 is FYNNEI. The CDR3 is 17 residues long. With 1 base removed from V and 5 bases from J, the gap between germline ends came to 15 bases. The CDR3 DNA reads as TGTGCCAGCAGTGAAGTCCCGAAGGGTCCTAATAATTCACCCCTCCACTTT. Its protein product is CASSEVPKGPNNSPLHF.

The chain couples TRBV6-6 to TRBJ1-3; D remains ambiguous. CDR1 is MNHNY, CDR2 SVGAGI, per germline (reference sequence). Between the trimmed V and J ends, which lost 8 bases and 0 bases, there was a span of 14 bases. The CDR3 has 15 amino acids. The CDR3 DNA sequence: TGTGCCAGCGGTGGTGACCGGGACTCTGGAAACACCATATATTTT. It codes for CASGGDRDSGNTIYF.

This clone was counted once. CDR3 bases: TGTGCCAGCAGCCACGACAGTCTCGAGCAGTACTTC. Its translation is CASSHDSLEQYF. The genes are TRBV4-2 and TRBJ2-7, with D possibly TRBD1 on 5 matching bases. Germline V gene sequence: CDR1 LGHNA, CDR2 YNFKEQ. CDR3 length: 12 amino acids. V gave up 3 bases and J gave up 6 bases, with 9 bases separating them.

This chain uses TRBV18 with TRBJ2-5; a possible D gene is TRBD1 (6 bases). CDR1 and CDR2 from the germline V gene are KGHSH and LQKENI. Deletions cut 2 bases from V and 3 bases from J, with 10 bases between. The CDR3 loop spans 14 amino acids. The CDR3 protein is CASSPSTGEETQYF. The CDR3 DNA follows: TGTGCCAGCTCACCATCGACAGGAGAAGAGACCCAGTACTTC.

The chain's CDR3 is CASSLYGQGKETQYF. DNA of the CDR3: TGCGCCAGCAGCTTATATGGACAGGGGAAAGAGACCCAGTACTTC. The gene calls are TRBV5-1 and TRBJ2-5; 9 bases match TRBD1. J lost 3 bases, V lost 2 bases, and 5 bases had no gene match. Germline CDR1 and CDR2: SGHRS and YFSETQ. The CDR3 totals 15 residues.